The clone carrying this T cell receptor (beta chain) has a handful of counts. Its matching antigen is unknown. The sample is drawn from a study of spatial heterogeneity in lung cancer. TCRdb ran MiXCR on the 5' RACE reads and lists one entry per CDR3 protein. This sample carries some 35,000 distinct CDR3 sequences, approximately 8% of them seen once, and the ten largest clones take roughly 9.9%. Study outcomes and limitations: Ubiquitous, expanded tumor-derived TCRs were more frequently observed in blood at resection than at follow-up.

This sample's time point: blood at routine non-recurrence follow-up after resection. The length of the CDR3 is 12 residues. V lost 2 bases and J lost 6, with 7 bases in between. The germline gives CDR1 SGHNT, CDR2 YENEEA. The chain has TRBV11-3 and TRBJ2-5; D call uncertain. The sequence derives from a male donor with early-stage non-small cell lung cancer. The sample consisted of PBMCs, taken at follow-up. The CDR3 DNA is TGTGCCAGCAGCTTAACCGGGCAGACCCAGTACTTC. Translating gives CASSLTGQTQYF.